This TCR beta chain was identified in a study of blood T cell repertoires in COVID-19. About the research overall: Nucleic acid was either cDNA or gDNA, and it came from T cells, B-cell-depleted T cells, or PBMCs.

Original processing methods: By means of reference gene primer amplification, nucleated cell counts were estimated. The data were produced by immunoSEQ multiplex PCR, yet TCRdb's version contains in-frame clones alone and is incomplete. That table furnishes V, J and clone size, whereas the DNA furnished D and trimming. The table shows some 87,000 clones, with about 84% occurring only once. Per the germline V gene, CDR1 is MNHNY and CDR2 is SVGAGI (reference sequence). V was cut by 4 bases and J by 9 bases, with 4 bases left in between. The CDR3 spans 10 residues. The sample taken for sequencing was peripheral blood. The rearrangement links TRBV6-6 to TRBJ2-1; D not certain. The receptor was isolated from a man older than 75 with active or convalescent COVID-19. DNA for the CDR3: TGTGCCAGCAGTTCCGGTGAGCAGTTCTTC. It encodes CASSSGEQFF.